This passage covers 14 T cell receptor beta chains from one sample sequenced in a study of T cell repertoires in cytomegalovirus infection. TCRdb re-analysed the reads in MiXCR, keeping a single row per CDR3 protein. The repertoire holds hundreds of thousands of distinct CDR3 sequences, with 9.6% as singletons. Sequencing was carried out using PBMCs. Every receptor here comes from a human donor in good health (CMV status not recorded). Some clones in this sample may be carry-over from other donors' samples.

This clonotype was found a few times. The rearrangement uses TRBV3-1 and TRBJ2-3; D could derive from TRBD1 or TRBD2 (6 bases each). Germline V gene sequence: CDR1 LGHDT, CDR2 YNNKEL (reference sequence). V lost 2 bases and J lost 5, with 8 bases in between. The CDR3 contains 13 residues. CDR3 in DNA: TGTGCCAGCAGCCAACGGGGGCAAGATACGCAGTATTTT. This encodes CASSQRGQDTQYF.

This clonotype was observed many times. V is TRBV27 and J is TRBJ1-1; 7 bases line up with TRBD1. From germline, CDR1 is MNHEY and CDR2 SMNVEV (reference sequence). V shed 2 bases, J shed 1 base, and the junction held 4 bases outside the gene matches. This CDR3 is built from 15 residues. CDR3 bases: TGTGCCAGCAGTTTAATAGGGACAGCGAACACTGAAGCTTTCTTT. Protein sequence: CASSLIGTANTEAFF.

The chain carries TRBV18 and TRBJ2-7, with a weak D call TRBD2 (7 bases). V lost 3 bases and J lost 12, with 18 bases in between. Germline loops: CDR1 KGHSH, CDR2 LQKENI. The CDR3 contains 13 residues. The DNA for the CDR3 is TGTGCCAGCTCACCCCGGGGGGCTGAGAGCCTGTACGTC. Encoded protein: CASSPRGAESLYV.

Notes on this clonotype: A much larger clone differs by one base, so this may be a read error. This is likely a read error, given that the CDR3 carries no conserved phenylalanine or tryptophan at its end. The chain uses TRBV2 and TRBJ1-1; D unresolved. The CDR3 runs to 12 residues. V lost 4 bases and J lost 5, with 8 bases in between. Germline CDR1 and CDR2: SNHLY and FYNNEI. The CDR3 region is CASSVKGTEAFY. The DNA for the CDR3 is TGTGCCAGCAGTGTGAAGGGTACTGAAGCTTTCTAT.

This clonotype was seen at least ten times. The V and J genes are TRBV6-2 or TRBV6-3 and TRBJ1-1, with D perhaps TRBD1 (6 bases). CDR3 size: 15 residues. Trimming pared 6 bases from V and 5 bases from J, leaving 19 bases between. Germline loops: CDR1 MNHEY, CDR2 SVGEGT. CDR3 loop: CASRSGASEGTEAFF. Written as DNA, the CDR3 is TGTGCCAGCAGATCAGGGGCTTCTGAGGGGACTGAAGCTTTCTTT.

This clonotype was picked up many times. V is TRBV7-8 and J is TRBJ2-2; D unresolved. Germline loops: CDR1 SGHVS, CDR2 FQNEAQ. CDR3 size: 17 residues. The V and J ends lost 4 bases and 0 bases respectively, with 15 bases between them. CDR3 DNA sequence: TGTGCCAGCAGCTCGTTTGGGCAGCTTTCGAACACCGGGGAGCTGTTTTTT. Protein: CASSSFGQLSNTGELFF.

This clonotype showed up many times. The rearrangement links TRBV28 to TRBJ2-2, with 8 positions matching TRBD1. Germline V gene data show CDR1 as MDHEN and CDR2 as SYDVKM. This CDR3 contains 14 residues. Losses at the gene ends were 8 bases for V and 5 bases for J; bases not matched to a gene: 7. The CDR3, as DNA: TGTGCCAGCGGCTACAGGGGGAGTACCGGGGAGCTGTTTTTT. As protein: CASGYRGSTGELFF.

This clonotype was observed a few times. The rearrangement links TRBV2 to TRBJ1-2; D might be TRBD1 (5 bases). Germline CDR1 reads SNHLY; CDR2 reads FYNNEI. The V and J ends lost 8 bases and 7 bases respectively, with 20 bases between them. CDR3 length: 14 residues. The CDR3 is CASPSDRADSGYTF. The DNA of the CDR3 is TGTGCCAGCCCAAGTGATAGGGCAGACAGTGGCTACACCTTC.

This clonotype has a count of ten or more. The V call is TRBV5-6, the J call TRBJ2-7; 7 bases match TRBD1. Germline trimming cut 3 bases from V and 4 bases from J; bases unmatched to any gene: 1. The CDR3 is 12 residues long. CDR1 SGHDT and CDR2 YYEEEE come from the germline V gene. As DNA, the CDR3 is TGTGCCAGCAGCTGGGGACAGTACGAGCAGTACGTC. The encoded protein is CASSWGQYEQYV.

Ten or more counts support this clonotype. The chain joins TRBV7-9 to TRBJ2-1; possibly TRBD1 for D (5 bases). Trimming removed 4 bases from V and 8 bases from J, with 6 bases in between. Germline CDR1 SEHNR, CDR2 FQNEAQ (reference sequence). CDR3 size: 11 residues. The CDR3 loop reads CASSSGHEQFF. CDR3 DNA sequence: TGTGCCAGCAGCTCAGGGCATGAGCAGTTCTTC.

In this sample, this clonotype turned up many times. The rearrangement uses TRBV4-2 and TRBJ1-2, with a tentative D call TRBD1 (5 bases). This CDR3 spans 14 amino acids. Germline V gene data show CDR1 as LGHNA and CDR2 as YNFKEQ. Trimming cost V 6 bases and J 2 bases, with 13 bases left between them. CDR3 coding DNA: TGTGCCAGCAGTCACCGGGACGGCAACTATGGCTACACCTTC. Translated, it gives CASSHRDGNYGYTF.

The table lists this clonotype with many counts. V and J are TRBV10-3 and TRBJ2-6; D perhaps matches TRBD1 (5 bases). The CDR3 runs to 14 residues. V dropped 8 bases and J dropped 4 bases, with 12 bases sitting between them. Germline CDR1 ENHRY, CDR2 SYGVKD. The chain's CDR3 is CAILGDSGANVLTF. In DNA, the CDR3 is TGTGCCATCCTAGGGGATTCCGGGGCCAACGTCCTGACTTTC.

A note on this clonotype: This clone may be a read error of a much larger clone one base away. A read error is likely, as this CDR3 ends without the conserved phenylalanine or tryptophan. The chain combines TRBV6-2 or TRBV6-3 with TRBJ2-1, with TRBD2 matching 10 bases. The CDR3 is 16 amino acids. Germline V gene data show CDR1 as MNHEY and CDR2 as SVGEGT. With V trimmed by 4 bases and J by 10 bases, 13 bases remained unmatched. This CDR3 is CASSSLLAGPLEEQFL. CDR3 DNA sequence: TGTGCCAGCAGTTCCTTACTAGCGGGGCCTTTGGAAGAGCAGTTCCTC.

This clonotype was detected many times. The rearrangement uses TRBV7-2 and TRBJ2-2; either TRBD1 or TRBD2 may supply D (7 bases each). Trimming removed 5 bases from V and 3 bases from J, with 13 bases in between. The CDR3 covers 15 residues. The germline V gene has CDR1 SGHTA and CDR2 FQGNSA. CDR3 nucleotide sequence: TGTGCCAGCAGCAGCCAGGGGGGGGACACCGGGGAGCTGTTTTTT. This sequence encodes CASSSQGGDTGELFF. The full variable domain, its missing parts supplied by reference TRBV7-2 and TRBJ2-2, is GAGVSQSPSNKVTEKGKDVELRCDPISGHTALYWYRQSLGQGLEFLIYFQGNSAPDKSGLPSDRFSAERTGGSVSTLTIQRTQQEDSAVYLCASSSQGGDTGELFFGEGSRLTVL.